One T cell receptor beta chain is described in this entry. Its antigen is undetermined. A much larger clone lies one base from this, so it may be a read error. CDR3 length equals 14 residues. V was trimmed by 5 bases and J by 0 bases, leaving 8 bases between them. From germline, CDR1 is SEHNR and CDR2 FQNEAQ (reference sequence). These data belong to a study of blood T cells in healthy people across ages. The study's findings and limits: Those diversity estimates obtained from one million T cells were thought to be underestimates.

Together with a sample-barcoded 5' primer, a J-beta primer mix was included in a second PCR lasting roughly 6 to 12 cycles. With 12 random nucleotides, a template-switch adaptor tagged each individual cDNA molecule. Any given sample supplied a minimum of 3 million CDR3-containing paired-end reads. TCRdb re-called the 5' RACE reads with MiXCR, one entry per CDR3 protein. The table has around 1,800,000 distinct CDR3 sequences, about two fifths seen once; the top ten hold under 30%. This sequence was found in a human donor in good health. Sample: blood. V usage is TRBV7-9 and J usage is TRBJ1-5; D is uncertain. The CDR3 is CASSPVYSNQPQHF. The DNA of the CDR3 is TGTGCCAGCAGCCCTGTATATAGCAATCAGCCCCAGCATTTT.